Each of the 30 T cell receptor beta chains below was sequenced from the same sample in a study of blood T cell repertoires in COVID-19. The method was immunoSEQ multiplex PCR; TCRdb's version includes in-frame clones alone and lacks a portion of them. The sample has some 240,000 clones, 65% to 90% seen once. Sequencing was done on a sample of peripheral blood. The receptor set was obtained from a woman aged 40-49 years who had recovered from COVID-19.

The V and J genes are TRBV7-4 and TRBJ2-5; TRBD1 might be the D (5 bases). Trimming pared 3 bases from V and 2 bases from J, leaving 16 bases between. CDR3 size: 16 residues. Germline V gene data show CDR1 as SGHVT and CDR2 as SQSDAQ. CDR3 DNA: TGTGCCAGCAGCTTTTTGCACAGGAGAAGACAAGAGACCCAGTACTTC. This encodes CASSFLHRRRQETQYF. Full variable domain (remainder filled in from reference TRBV7-4 and TRBJ2-5): GAGVSQSPRYKVAKRGRDVALRCDSISGHVTLYWYRQTLGQGSEVLTYSQSDAQRDKSGRPSGRFSAERPERSVSTLKIQRTEQGDSAVYLCASSFLHRRRQETQYFGPGTRLLVL.

The rearrangement joins TRBV3-1 (or the pseudogene TRBV3-2) to TRBJ2-2; D is ambiguous. Between the trimmed V and J ends, which lost 7 bases and 9 bases, there was a span of 21 bases. Germline assignment: CDR1 LGHDT and CDR2 YNNKEL (reference sequence). The CDR3 sequence is 15 residues long. The CDR3 region is CASTRNTGFVRELFF. The CDR3 DNA is TGTGCCAGCACTCGAAATACGGGTTTTGTCCGGGAGCTGTTTTTT.

The genes are TRBV7-9 and TRBJ2-3, with 12 nucleotides matching TRBD1. The CDR3 loop spans 18 amino acids. With 4 bases clipped from V and 1 base from J, the junction kept 9 bases outside the gene matches. Germline CDR1 SEHNR, CDR2 FQNEAQ (reference sequence). In DNA form, the CDR3 reads TGTGCCAGCAGCTCCTACGGGACAGGGGGCTATGGCACAGATACGCAGTATTTT. As protein: CASSSYGTGGYGTDTQYF. The full variable domain, its missing parts supplied by reference TRBV7-9 and TRBJ2-3, is DTGVSQNPRHKITKRGQNVTFRCDPISEHNRLYWYRQTLGQGPEFLTYFQNEAQLEKSRLLSDRFSAERPKGSFSTLEIQRTEQGDSAMYLCASSSYGTGGYGTDTQYFGPGTRLTVL.

DNA for the CDR3: TGCAGCGTTGATGACTGGGGGCAGGGTGAAGCTTTCTTT. Residues: CSVDDWGQGEAFF. The V call is TRBV29-1, the J call TRBJ1-1; D is perhaps TRBD1 (6 bases). The ends were cut back, 3 bases at V and 7 bases at J, with 15 bases in the middle. The CDR3 length is 13 residues. Germline CDR1 reads SQVTM; CDR2 reads ANQGSEA. Drawing the rest from reference TRBV29-1 and TRBJ1-1, the complete variable domain is SAVISQKPSRDICQRGTSLTIQCQVDSQVTMMFWYRQQPGQSLTLIATANQGSEATYESGFVIDKFPISRPNLTFSTLTVSNMSPEDSSIYLCSVDDWGQGEAFFGQGTRLTVV.

The rearrangement links TRBV6-5 to TRBJ2-2; D may be TRBD1 (6 bases). The germline V gene has CDR1 MNHEY and CDR2 SVGAGI. V lost 8 bases, J lost 3 bases, and 13 bases lay in between. The length of the CDR3 is 14 residues. CDR3: CASGWAGDTGELFF. The CDR3 region has the DNA TGTGCCAGCGGGTGGGCAGGGGACACCGGGGAGCTGTTTTTT.

The rearrangement uses TRBV3-1 (or the pseudogene TRBV3-2) and TRBJ1-3; 8 nucleotides match TRBD1. J gave up 2 bases and V 4 bases, and 4 bases lay outside the gene matches. CDR1 is LGHDT, CDR2 YNNKEL, per germline (reference sequence). This CDR3 has 15 amino acids. The CDR3 DNA sequence: TGTGCCAGCAGCCCCCTGACAGGGGCTGGAAACACCATATATTTT. This sequence encodes CASSPLTGAGNTIYF.

V is TRBV11-3 and J is TRBJ2-7; D gene unclear. Germline loops: CDR1 SGHNT, CDR2 YENEEA. Between the trimmed V and J ends, which lost 0 bases and 6 bases, there was a span of 9 bases. CDR3 length: 13 residues. CDR3 sequence (DNA): TGTGCCAGCAGCTTAGAAGAGCGAGCCGAGCAGTACTTC. Its translation is CASSLEERAEQYF.

This chain links TRBV7-2 with TRBJ2-7; D perhaps matches TRBD1 (6 bases). CDR1 is SGHTA and CDR2 is FQGNSA in the germline V gene. The CDR3 contains 15 residues. V lost 2 bases to trimming and J lost 3 bases, with 14 bases between them. CDR3 nucleotide sequence: TGTGCCAGCAGCTTAAGTGCAGGACAGATCTACGAGCAGTACTTC. Translation: CASSLSAGQIYEQYF.

The chain recombines TRBV11-3 with TRBJ1-2, with a weak D call TRBD1 (6 bases). Trimming removed 8 bases from V and 2 bases from J, with 12 bases in between. CDR1 and CDR2 from the germline V gene are SGHNT and YENEEA. The CDR3 has 13 residues. This chain's CDR3 is CASQLDSNYGYTF. In nucleotides, the CDR3 is TGTGCCAGCCAATTGGACAGCAACTATGGCTACACCTTC. Variable domain in full (rest from reference TRBV11-3 and TRBJ1-2): EAGVVQSPRYKIIEKKQPVAFWCNPISGHNTLYWYLQNLGQGPELLIRYENEEAVDDSQLPKDRFSAERLKGVDSTLKIQPAELGDSAVYLCASQLDSNYGYTFGSGTRLTVV.

The chain joins TRBV30 to TRBJ1-1; weak D call: TRBD1 (6 bases). V shed 0 bases and J shed 0 bases, with 23 bases lying between them. Germline V gene lookup returns CDR1 GTSNPN and CDR2 SVGIG (reference sequence). This CDR3 has 19 residues. This chain's CDR3 is CAWSVFGPYPRGLNTEAFF. Here the CDR3 DNA reads TGTGCCTGGAGTGTCTTTGGGCCCTACCCCAGGGGCTTGAACACTGAAGCTTTCTTT.

This sequence joins TRBV19 and TRBJ1-5, with 8 bases lining up with TRBD1. The CDR3 length is 14 residues. The J segment lost 5 bases and the V segment lost 1 base, leaving 1 base of the junction unmatched. The germline V gene has CDR1 LNHDA and CDR2 SQIVND (reference sequence). CDR3 loop: CASSIADRDQPQHF. The CDR3 DNA sequence: TGTGCCAGTAGTATAGCGGACAGGGATCAGCCCCAGCATTTT.

This clone was counted once. This chain joins TRBV18 and TRBJ1-3, with D possibly matching TRBD1 (5 bases). CDR1 KGHSH and CDR2 LQKENI come from the germline V gene. The V and J ends lost 3 bases and 10 bases respectively, with 22 bases between them. The CDR3 is 16 residues long. This CDR3 reads CASSPSGTARSRTIYF. Here the CDR3 DNA reads TGTGCCAGCTCACCCAGCGGGACGGCTCGAAGTCGGACCATATATTTT.

The rearrangement links TRBV11-3 to TRBJ1-1; D unclear. The CDR3 spans 13 residues. With 2 bases removed from V and 3 bases from J, the gap between germline ends came to 7 bases. CDR1 is SGHNT and CDR2 is YENEEA in the germline V gene. The CDR3 loop reads CASSLYPYTEAFF. DNA for the CDR3: TGTGCCAGCAGCTTATATCCGTACACTGAAGCTTTCTTT.

The chain uses TRBV29-1 and TRBJ1-1; 8 positions agree with TRBD1. The germline V gene has CDR1 SQVTM and CDR2 ANQGSEA. Trimming took 3 bases from V and 4 from J; bases not matched to a gene: 10. This CDR3 is 15 amino acids long. This CDR3 reads CSVDSGRGQGTEAFF. CDR3 nucleotides: TGCAGCGTTGATTCGGGCAGGGGGCAAGGCACTGAAGCTTTCTTT.

This clone came up once. The J gene is TRBJ2-7, the V gene TRBV5-1, with a weak D call TRBD1 (5 bases). The CDR3 contains 14 residues. V gave up 2 bases and J gave up 6 bases, with 15 bases separating them. CDR1 and CDR2 from the germline V gene are SGHRS and YFSETQ. CDR3 nucleotide sequence: TGCGCCAGCAGCTTAAGGGGTTGGACAAGCGAGCAGTACTTC. It yields the protein CASSLRGWTSEQYF.

V usage is TRBV7-2 and J usage is TRBJ1-2; 10 bases are shared with TRBD1. The CDR3 totals 14 residues. Germline V CDR1 and CDR2: SGHTA, FQGNSA. With V trimmed by 5 bases and J by 2 bases, 2 bases remained unmatched. Here the CDR3 reads CASSQGQGNYGYTF. CDR3 coding DNA: TGTGCCAGCAGCCAGGGACAGGGGAACTATGGCTACACCTTC.

V gene TRBV29-1 combines with J gene TRBJ1-1, with unresolved D. V dropped 2 bases and J dropped 5 bases, with 12 bases sitting between them. This CDR3 region has 13 residues. Looked up from germline, CDR1 is SQVTM and CDR2 is ANQGSEA. CDR3 protein: CSVETDSRTEAFF. The CDR3 bases are TGCAGCGTTGAAACGGATTCGCGGACTGAAGCTTTCTTT.

V and J are TRBV7-2 and TRBJ2-5, with 10 bases lining up with TRBD1. Germline CDR1 SGHTA, CDR2 FQGNSA. This CDR3 region has 15 residues. The J segment lost 5 bases and the V segment lost 5 bases, leaving 8 bases of the junction unmatched. This CDR3 is CASSPGTGVTETQYF. The CDR3 DNA sequence: TGTGCCAGCAGCCCCGGGACAGGGGTAACTGAGACCCAGTACTTC.

There are a few counts of this clone. The chain is built from TRBV7-9 and TRBJ2-1, with D maybe TRBD1 (6 bases). Per the germline V gene, CDR1 is SEHNR and CDR2 is FQNEAQ (reference sequence). The CDR3 covers 15 residues. V was shortened by 1 base and J by 3 bases, with 10 bases between the two germline ends. The DNA for the CDR3 is TGTGCCAGCAGCTTAGTCCAGGACAGCTACAATGAGCAGTTCTTC. As protein: CASSLVQDSYNEQFF. Together with reference TRBV7-9 and TRBJ2-1, the CDR3 gives the full variable domain: DTGVSQNPRHKITKRGQNVTFRCDPISEHNRLYWYRQTLGQGPEFLTYFQNEAQLEKSRLLSDRFSAERPKGSFSTLEIQRTEQGDSAMYLCASSLVQDSYNEQFFGPGTRLTVL.

This clone was seen only a few times. The rearrangement joins TRBV12-3 or TRBV12-4 to TRBJ1-2; TRBD1 aligns across 9 bases. V lost 7 bases and J lost 8; bases outside the gene matches: 8. CDR3 length: 13 amino acids. CDR3 nucleotides: TGTGCCAGCACCGGGGGACAGGGTCAGGGCTACACCTTC. Its translation is CASTGGQGQGYTF.

The chain has TRBV5-1 and TRBJ2-5; D not certain. Germline V gene lookup returns CDR1 SGHRS and CDR2 YFSETQ. Trimming took 2 bases from V and 5 from J, leaving 4 bases between them. The CDR3 is 11 amino acids. The CDR3 spells CASSFQETQYF. CDR3 DNA sequence: TGCGCCAGCAGCTTTCAGGAGACCCAGTACTTC.

This chain uses TRBV6-5 with TRBJ1-6; unclear D gene. Germline V gene data show CDR1 as MNHEY and CDR2 as SVGAGI. The CDR3 extends over 15 amino acids. V dropped 0 bases and J dropped 8 bases, with 11 bases sitting between them. CDR3 coding DNA: TGTGCCAGCAGTTACTCGATTTCGGGTGATTCACCCCTCCACTTT. Residues: CASSYSISGDSPLHF.

The chain carries TRBV19 and TRBJ1-1; D possibly corresponds to TRBD1 (6 bases). V lost 3 bases and J 4 bases, leaving 15 bases between the germline ends. This CDR3 contains 15 residues. CDR1 LNHDA and CDR2 SQIVND come from the germline V gene (reference sequence). The CDR3 coding sequence is TGTGCCAGTAGTATTATTACAGGGAAGGTCACTGAAGCTTTCTTT. Residues: CASSIITGKVTEAFF.

The gene calls are TRBV5-6 and TRBJ2-1, with 8 bases that match TRBD1. Germline V gene lookup returns CDR1 SGHDT and CDR2 YYEEEE. The CDR3 is 18 residues long. The trim removed 0 bases at V and 3 bases at J, leaving 11 bases unmatched. Here the CDR3 reads CASSLESGGTGYYNEQFF. Written as DNA, the CDR3 is TGTGCCAGCAGCTTGGAGTCAGGCGGGACAGGATACTACAATGAGCAGTTCTTC.

The chain carries TRBV15 and TRBJ1-3; possible D gene TRBD1, 5 bases. The CDR3 covers 14 residues. V lost 3 bases, J lost 7 bases, and 13 bases lay in between. Per the germline V gene, CDR1 is LNHNV and CDR2 is YYDKDF (reference sequence). CDR3 DNA: TGTGCCACCAGCAGCATACAGGTTCTCAACACCATATATTTT. It yields the protein CATSSIQVLNTIYF.

This chain connects TRBV7-2 to TRBJ1-1, with a weak D call TRBD1 (5 bases). This CDR3 is 18 amino acids long. Trimming cost V 1 base and J 3 bases, with 21 bases left between them. Germline V gene sequence: CDR1 SGHTA, CDR2 FQGNSA. CDR3 nucleotides: TGTGCCAGCAGCTTAGTCCCCCTGACAGTTTGGGTGGACACTGAAGCTTTCTTT. It encodes CASSLVPLTVWVDTEAFF.

This chain uses TRBV5-1 with TRBJ2-3, with D possibly matching TRBD2 (6 bases). CDR3 length: 12 amino acids. The V and J ends lost 4 bases and 14 bases respectively, with 17 bases between them. Per the germline V gene, CDR1 is SGHRS and CDR2 is YFSETQ. For the CDR3, the DNA is TGCGCCAGCAGCCCCCCGTACGGGACTCTGTATTTT. It codes for CASSPPYGTLYF.

The chain uses TRBV19 and TRBJ1-1, with D unclear. CDR3 length equals 15 residues. Trimming stripped 4 bases from V and 3 bases from J, with 15 bases between. The germline V gene has CDR1 LNHDA and CDR2 SQIVND (reference sequence). CDR3 DNA: TGTGCCAGTAGTAGATTGGAGGGTTTGGACACTGAAGCTTTCTTT. Translation gives CASSRLEGLDTEAFF.

The CDR3 loop reads CSVVVTTNEKLFF. CDR3 sequence (DNA): TGCAGCGTTGTAGTTACAACTAATGAAAAACTGTTTTTT. The chain joins TRBV29-1 to TRBJ1-4; D call uncertain. The CDR3 is made up of 13 amino acids. The V end was cut by 4 bases, the J end by 0 bases, with 6 bases between. The germline V gene encodes CDR1 SQVTM and CDR2 ANQGSEA. Full variable domain (outside the CDR3, taken from reference TRBV29-1 and TRBJ1-4): SAVISQKPSRDICQRGTSLTIQCQVDSQVTMMFWYRQQPGQSLTLIATANQGSEATYESGFVIDKFPISRPNLTFSTLTVSNMSPEDSSIYLCSVVVTTNEKLFFGSGTQLSVL.

The chain combines TRBV7-2 with TRBJ1-2; weak D call: TRBD1 (6 bases). V was clipped by 4 bases and J by 7 bases, with 7 bases between them. Looked up from germline, CDR1 is SGHTA and CDR2 is FQGNSA. This CDR3 comprises 11 residues. CDR3 protein: CASSSGVGYTF. Written as DNA, the CDR3 is TGTGCCAGCAGCTCAGGGGTTGGCTACACCTTC.